The entry below gives a single T cell receptor beta chain sequence along with its context. Its antigen is undetermined. Germline V CDR1 and CDR2: SNHLY, FYNNEI. This CDR3 has 13 amino acids. V was cut by 6 bases and J by 3 bases, with 11 bases left in between. This specimen belongs to a study of T-cell memory formation after mild COVID-19. Study results and limitations: Clones shrinking from day 15 to 85 showed even CD4/CD8 mixes; later expanders tilted CD4+.

Barcoded TCR alpha and TCR beta cDNA libraries with UMIs came from 5'RACE using constant-segment primers. TCRdb recomputed calls from the 5' RACE reads with MiXCR, one row per CDR3 protein. This sample has 530,000 or so distinct CDR3 sequences, with 17% found just once. The chain carries TRBV2 and TRBJ2-5; D is unclear. Sequencing was carried out using PBMCs or a T cell subset sorted from them (not recorded which). The TCR comes from an adult woman who had mild COVID-19 (a few samples of this study predate the infection). Cell type and time point are not known. The CDR3 nucleotides are TGTGCCAGCAGAGGAGCCAGAGAAGAGACCCAGTACTTC. This encodes CASRGAREETQYF.